Included here is one TCR beta chain sequence, with context. No antigen is known for it. The data are from a study of shared clonotypes between healthy human individuals. Study-wide results and caveats: Clonotype sharing across donors was expected to vary with sequencing depth.

This CDR3 region has 15 residues. The ends lost 1 base at V and 6 bases at J; junction bases unmatched: 6. The germline CDR1 and CDR2 sequences are LGHNT and FRNRAP. Every one of the donors was a Caucasian adult that lived in Nashville, Tennessee. The repertoire was sequenced with immunoSEQ multiplex PCR; TCRdb's copy has only in-frame clones and lacks some. The sample shows roughly 2.4 million clones, almost 96% of them seen only once. The receptor was isolated from a man between 18 and 35 years old in good health. The sequenced sample was naive CD4+ T cells sorted from blood. The sample's subset: CD45RA+ positively selected. The V and J genes are TRBV12-5 and TRBJ2-1, with 7 bases aligning to TRBD2. CDR3 in DNA: TGTGCTAGTGGTTTGGGCGGACTAGGGCTCAATGAGCAGTTCTTC. Amino acid sequence: CASGLGGLGLNEQFF.